A selection of T cell receptor beta chains follows, all from one sample in a study of blood T cells in healthy people across ages. Each CDR3 protein is one row after TCRdb ran MiXCR on the 5' RACE reads. The repertoire consists of under 2,000,000 distinct CDR3 sequences, with about 50% occurring once and the leading ten covering less than 2.5%. Sequences were obtained from blood. These receptors originate from a woman aged 40 to 49 in good health. Each CDR3 is given with its conserved first and last residue. D genes are given only for firm matches. Clone size, where shown, is once, few, many, or a class for clones that have expanded.

d_call: -; clone_size: -; v_call: TRBV2; j_call: TRBJ2-1; cdr3_length: 13; cdr3_nt: TGTGCCAGCAGTGAAGCGGGGTGGCTTGAGCAGTTCTTC; cdr3_aa: CASSEAGWLEQFF
d_call: -; clone_size: few; v_call: TRBV7-2; j_call: TRBJ2-5; cdr3_length: 14; cdr3_nt: TGTGCCAGCAGCTGGACGACTAGCCAAGAGACCCAGTACTTC; cdr3_aa: CASSWTTSQETQYF
d_call: TRBD2; clone_size: -; v_call: TRBV5-1; j_call: TRBJ2-5; cdr3_length: 18; cdr3_nt: TGCGCCAGCAGCTTGGTGGGACTAGCGGGGGGAACACCAGAGACCCAGTACTTC; cdr3_aa: CASSLVGLAGGTPETQYF
d_call: -; clone_size: -; v_call: TRBV7-9; j_call: TRBJ2-7; cdr3_length: 14; cdr3_nt: TGTGCCAGCAGCTTACCAAGGGAAACCTACGAGCAGTACTTC; cdr3_aa: CASSLPRETYEQYF
d_call: TRBD2; clone_size: -; v_call: TRBV4-3; j_call: TRBJ2-3; cdr3_length: 16; cdr3_nt: TGCGCCAGCAGCCAAGATCCGCTAGCGGGGGCAAGTACGCAGTATTTT; cdr3_aa: CASSQDPLAGASTQYF
d_call: -; clone_size: few; v_call: TRBV7-2; j_call: TRBJ2-6; cdr3_length: 15; cdr3_nt: TGTGCCAGCAGCTTAACAGAAGTTGGGGCCAACGTCCTGACTTTC; cdr3_aa: CASSLTEVGANVLTF
d_call: -; clone_size: -; v_call: TRBV12-3/TRBV12-4; j_call: TRBJ1-1; cdr3_length: 12; cdr3_nt: TGTGCCAGTAGATTGAGGGTCGCTGAAGCTTTCTTT; cdr3_aa: CASRLRVAEAFF
d_call: TRBD1; clone_size: -; v_call: TRBV11-1; j_call: TRBJ2-3; cdr3_length: 19; cdr3_nt: TGTGCCAGCAGCTTAGCTAGTCTCTCCGGGACAGGGGCGACAGATACGCAGTATTTT; cdr3_aa: CASSLASLSGTGATDTQYF
d_call: -; clone_size: few; v_call: TRBV10-3; j_call: TRBJ1-6; cdr3_length: 15; cdr3_nt: TGTGCCATCAGTGATTCCGCGGGACATAACCCACCCCTCCACTTT; cdr3_aa: CAISDSAGHNPPLHF
d_call: -; clone_size: few; v_call: TRBV3-1; j_call: TRBJ2-6; cdr3_length: 15; cdr3_nt: TGTGCCAGCAGCCAATTCGACTCTGGGGCCAACGTCCTGACTTTC; cdr3_aa: CASSQFDSGANVLTF
d_call: -; clone_size: -; v_call: TRBV28; j_call: TRBJ2-7; cdr3_length: 15; cdr3_nt: TGTGCCAGCAGCCCTTTTTCTGTTTCCTCCTACGAGCAGTACTTC; cdr3_aa: CASSPFSVSSYEQYF
d_call: TRBD1; clone_size: many; v_call: TRBV7-2; j_call: TRBJ2-6; cdr3_length: 16; cdr3_nt: TGTGCCAGCAGCTTCCAGACAGGGTCCGGGGCCAACGTCCTGACTTTC; cdr3_aa: CASSFQTGSGANVLTF
d_call: TRBD1; clone_size: -; v_call: TRBV7-2; j_call: TRBJ1-2; cdr3_length: 18; cdr3_nt: TGTGCCAGCAGCGGAGGCGCGACAGGGGCCTTGAGGTCCTATGGCTACACCTTC; cdr3_aa: CASSGGATGALRSYGYTF
d_call: TRBD2; clone_size: few; v_call: TRBV7-8; j_call: TRBJ2-1; cdr3_length: 20; cdr3_nt: TGTGCCAGCAGCGAAAGAGCAGCGGGGGGGCCCTCAGATAGCTACAATGAGCAGTTCTTC; cdr3_aa: CASSERAAGGPSDSYNEQFF